The 20 T cell receptor beta chains below all came from one sample that was sequenced in a study of blood T cells in healthy people across ages (dated by TCRdb to the mid-2010s). The method was 5' RACE. TCRdb names Illumina HiSeq 2500 as the instrument used. A second PCR of about 6 to 11 cycles was performed with a sample-barcoded 5' primer and a J-beta primer mix. TCRdb trimmed public reads at Q25 via fastp, called clones via MiXCR and kept in-frame beta chains. Rows matching on CDR3 protein sequence are summarized as one entry with the most common DNA and genes. Within this sample are around 1,000,000 distinct CDR3 sequences, with less than 25% of them counted one time only. The ten top clones hold around 0.7% of the sample. These data also featured in a second study, about T cells of mothers and their children.

The specimen sequenced was blood. The receptors stem from a girl aged 2-15 years in good health.

This clonotype has more than one count but fewer than ten. The chain is built from TRBV28 and TRBJ2-7; 9 bases are a match to TRBD2. Germline-derived CDR1 and CDR2 are MDHEN and SYDVKM. V lost 2 bases, J lost 4 bases, and 6 bases stayed unmatched. The CDR3 runs 15 residues. CDR3 DNA: TGTGCCAGCAGTTTAGTAGCGGGAGTATCATACGAGCAGTACTTC. It codes for CASSLVAGVSYEQYF.

For this clonotype: Mismatch with germline at one junction end may stem from a read error. The rearrangement links TRBV4-1 to TRBJ1-1; no clear D. Germline V gene lookup returns CDR1 MGHRA and CDR2 YSYEKL. CDR3 length: 16 amino acids. The CDR3 DNA is TGCGCCAGCAGCCAAGCCAACGGACCCGTGAACACTGAACCTTTCTTT. Translation gives CASSQANGPVNTEPFF.

The sample holds a few counts of this clonotype. V gene TRBV7-6 combines with J gene TRBJ2-3; D uncertain. The V and J ends lost 1 base and 3 bases respectively, with 8 bases between them. This CDR3 is built from 14 residues. Germline V gene lookup returns CDR1 SGHVS and CDR2 FNYEAQ. The CDR3 here is CASSLGVLTDTQYF. The CDR3 nucleotides read TGTGCCAGCAGCTTAGGGGTATTGACAGATACGCAGTATTTT.

In this sample, this clonotype turned up a few times. The chain links TRBV11-2 to TRBJ2-5, with 8 bases lining up with TRBD2. V shed 2 bases and J 1 base; nucleotides not matched to a gene: 6. CDR1 and CDR2 (germline): SGHAT, FQNNGV. This CDR3 has 16 amino acids. CDR3 loop: CASSLSLAEIQETQYF. CDR3 nucleotides: TGTGCCAGCAGCTTATCACTAGCGGAAATCCAAGAGACCCAGTACTTC.

This clonotype was detected a few times. The chain is built from TRBV20-1 and TRBJ2-5, with 10 bases identical to TRBD2. The J segment lost 2 bases and the V segment lost 6 bases, leaving 6 bases of the junction unmatched. Looked up from germline, CDR1 is DFQATT and CDR2 is SNEGSKA (reference sequence). This CDR3 is 14 amino acids long. The CDR3 region has the DNA TGCAGTGCAACGACTAGCGGGTTACAAGAGACCCAGTACTTC. It translates to CSATTSGLQETQYF.

The rearrangement links TRBV27 to TRBJ2-1; 12 nucleotides line up with TRBD2. The CDR3 spans 15 residues. The J segment lost 0 bases and the V segment lost 8 bases, leaving 2 bases of the junction unmatched. Germline V gene lookup returns CDR1 MNHEY and CDR2 SMNVEV (reference sequence). The CDR3 loop reads CASGLAGYSYNEQFF. CDR3 nucleotides: TGTGCCAGCGGACTAGCGGGATACTCCTACAATGAGCAGTTCTTC.

This clonotype was picked up a small number of times. V gene TRBV28 combines with J gene TRBJ2-5, with D perhaps TRBD1 or TRBD2 (5 bases each). Germline CDR1 is MDHEN and CDR2 is SYDVKM. Deletions cut 2 bases from V and 5 bases from J, with 18 bases between. The CDR3 contains 16 residues. This CDR3 reads CASSLRDLSWWETQYF. CDR3 DNA sequence: TGTGCCAGCAGTTTAAGGGACCTATCTTGGTGGGAGACCCAGTACTTC.

This clonotype was found a few times. The chain uses TRBV4-3 and TRBJ1-1; D not certain. The CDR3 has 18 amino acids. The germline gives CDR1 LGHNA, CDR2 YSLEER. With 0 bases removed from V and 0 bases from J, the gap between germline ends came to 17 bases. DNA for the CDR3: TGCGCCAGCAGCCAAGATCTTTTGCGGGAATACTTGAACACTGAAGCTTTCTTT. Translated, it gives CASSQDLLREYLNTEAFF.

This clonotype was observed a few times. The chain links TRBV24-1 to TRBJ2-5; TRBD2 might be the D (6 bases). Gene TRBJ2-1 matches the end of the DNA better, so the J call may be wrong. The CDR3 runs 15 residues. Germline loops: CDR1 KGHDR, CDR2 SFDVKD. The CDR3 sequence is CATSDLTPGANEQFF. The CDR3 DNA is TGTGCCACCAGTGATTTGACGCCGGGAGCCAATGAGCAGTTCTTC.

The V gene is TRBV28, the J gene TRBJ2-5, with 8 bases fitting TRBD1. The CDR3 is made up of 13 amino acids. Germline CDR1 MDHEN, CDR2 SYDVKM. With V trimmed by 8 bases and J by 0 bases, 2 bases remained unmatched. The CDR3 nucleotides read TGTGCCAGCGGGGACAGGTACCAAGAGACCCAGTACTTC. Translating it yields CASGDRYQETQYF.

A word on this clonotype: The junction departs from the called germline gene at one end, perhaps through a read error. The V call is TRBV7-2, the J call TRBJ2-3, with D unresolved. The CDR3 is 13 amino acids. Germline V gene lookup returns CDR1 SGHTA and CDR2 FQGNSA. CDR3 DNA: TGTGCCAGCAGCTCATTCCGCGGAGATATGCAGTATTTT. Residues: CASSSFRGDMQYF. Supplemented by reference TRBV7-2 and TRBJ2-3, the full variable domain reads GAGVSQSPSNKVTEKGKDVELRCDPISGHTALYWYRQSLGQGLEFLIYFQGNSAPDKSGLPSDRFSAERTGGSVSTLTIQRTQQEDSAVYLCASSSFRGDMQYFGPGTRLTVL.

This clonotype was seen a few times. The chain uses TRBV5-1 and TRBJ2-1, with D perhaps matching TRBD2 (5 bases). Germline-derived CDR1 and CDR2 are SGHRS and YFSETQ. With 4 bases removed from V and 5 bases from J, the gap between germline ends came to 10 bases. This CDR3 region has 13 residues. CDR3 residues: CASSPASNNEQFF. In nucleotides, the CDR3 is TGCGCCAGCAGCCCAGCTAGCAACAATGAGCAGTTCTTC.

Here the CDR3 reads CASSSLAQGNEQFF. CDR3 sequence (DNA): TGTGCCAGCAGTTCCCTAGCGCAGGGCAATGAGCAGTTCTTC. The chain joins TRBV12-3 or TRBV12-4 to TRBJ2-1; D may be TRBD2 (6 bases). Trimming took 4 bases from V and 6 from J, leaving 13 bases between them. The CDR3 has 14 amino acids.

J is TRBJ2-7 and V is TRBV11-2; TRBD2 aligns across 7 bases. The germline gives CDR1 SGHAT, CDR2 FQNNGV. J gave up 2 bases and V 1 base, and 5 bases lay outside the gene matches. The CDR3 runs to 15 residues. The CDR3 DNA reads TGTGCCAGCAGCTTAGGCATGGCGGGGGCCTACGAGCAGTACTTC. Its protein is CASSLGMAGAYEQYF.

V gene TRBV7-9 combines with J gene TRBJ2-7, with 7 bases identical to TRBD1. Trimming removed 3 bases from V and 2 bases from J; junction bases left unmatched: 10. CDR3 length: 16 residues. Germline CDR1 reads SEHNR; CDR2 reads FQNEAQ (reference sequence). In nucleotides, the CDR3 is TGTGCCAGCAGCTTGTCGACCCCGGACAGGCCCTACGAGCAGTACTTC. Translated: CASSLSTPDRPYEQYF.

This clonotype was counted only a few times. This chain links TRBV11-2 with TRBJ2-3; D is perhaps TRBD2 (7 bases). This CDR3 contains 15 residues. Trimming removed 2 bases at V and 5 bases at J, with 14 bases between. From germline, CDR1 is SGHAT and CDR2 FQNNGV. This CDR3 reads CASSLLRGAGDTQYF. CDR3 sequence (DNA): TGTGCCAGCAGCTTACTTCGGGGGGCTGGAGATACGCAGTATTTT. Full variable domain (missing parts from reference TRBV11-2 and TRBJ2-3): EAGVAQSPRYKIIEKRQSVAFWCNPISGHATLYWYQQILGQGPKLLIQFQNNGVVDDSQLPKDRFSAERLKGVDSTLKIQPAKLEDSAVYLCASSLLRGAGDTQYFGPGTRLTVL.

This clonotype was counted a few times. This rearrangement joins TRBV15 to TRBJ2-6; possibly TRBD1 or TRBD2 for D (5 bases each). The CDR3 covers 19 residues. Germline CDR1 and CDR2: LNHNV and YYDKDF (reference sequence). Trimming took 5 bases from V and 4 from J, leaving 24 bases between them. The CDR3 sequence is CATSGFTGRGKSGANVLTF. DNA of the CDR3: TGTGCCACCAGCGGCTTCACGGGACGCGGAAAGTCGGGGGCCAACGTCCTGACTTTC. Using reference TRBV15 and TRBJ2-6 for the parts outside the CDR3, the full variable domain is DAMVIQNPRYQVTQFGKPVTLSCSQTLNHNVMYWYQQKSSQAPKLLFHYYDKDFNNEADTPDNFQSRRPNTSFCFLDIRSPGLGDTAMYLCATSGFTGRGKSGANVLTFGAGSRLTVL.

V is TRBV7-6 and J is TRBJ1-1; D is uncertain. Germline V gene sequence: CDR1 SGHVS, CDR2 FNYEAQ. This CDR3 is built from 14 residues. Trimming pared 5 bases from V and 2 bases from J, leaving 12 bases between. The CDR3, as DNA: TGTGCCAGCAGCCCAACCGCGGGAAACACTGAAGCTTTCTTT. It is translated as CASSPTAGNTEAFF.

The table lists this clonotype with a few counts. The chain employs TRBV9 and TRBJ2-7; the D gene could be TRBD1 or TRBD2 (5 bases each). V was cut by 0 bases and J by 5 bases, with 15 bases left in between. The CDR3 loop spans 15 amino acids. CDR1 is SGDLS and CDR2 is YYNGEE in the germline V gene. The CDR3 sequence: CASSVGGGFMDEQYF. In DNA form, the CDR3 reads TGTGCCAGCAGCGTAGGGGGCGGGTTTATGGACGAGCAGTACTTC.

The chain carries TRBV28 and TRBJ2-1; tentatively, D is TRBD1 or TRBD2 (5 bases each). The assigned J gene may be wrong: the sequence end matches TRBJ2-7 better. The CDR3 contains 15 residues. The V gene's germline CDR1 is MDHEN and CDR2 SYDVKM. The CDR3 sequence: CASSVIGTLSYEQYF. In DNA, the CDR3 is TGTGCCAGCAGCGTTATCGGGACCCTCTCCTACGAGCAGTACTTC.